This T cell receptor beta chain emerged from a study of T cells after yellow fever vaccination. Across the whole study: For low cell numbers, libraries were made with SMART-Seq v4 Ultra Low Input.

A word on this clonotype: Antigen: not known.

CDR3 size: 13 residues. Unmatched junction bases numbered 2, after V lost 5 bases and J lost 1 base. Germline V gives CDR1 DFQATT, CDR2 SNEGSKA (reference sequence). Template switching by 5'RACE produced TCR cDNA, adding a universal primer site and UMIs. Each CDR3 protein is one row after TCRdb ran MiXCR on the 5' RACE reads. This sample has a few hundred thousand distinct CDR3 sequences, with 6.2% found just once. Study observations and caveats: Clonotypes appearing in both CD4 and CD8 compartments existed, and their share was small. After the booster, approximately 96% of CD4 and about nine tenths of CD8 primary-response clones were re-detected.

The receptor's source is a man in his thirties or forties who received the YFV17D yellow fever vaccine. The rearrangement joins TRBV20-1 to TRBJ2-3; 8 bases agree with TRBD1. Sequencing used PBMCs, obtained 5 days after the yellow fever booster vaccination. The CDR3: CSAGTGGTDTQYF. CDR3 nucleotides: TGCAGTGCTGGGACAGGCGGCACAGATACGCAGTATTTT.